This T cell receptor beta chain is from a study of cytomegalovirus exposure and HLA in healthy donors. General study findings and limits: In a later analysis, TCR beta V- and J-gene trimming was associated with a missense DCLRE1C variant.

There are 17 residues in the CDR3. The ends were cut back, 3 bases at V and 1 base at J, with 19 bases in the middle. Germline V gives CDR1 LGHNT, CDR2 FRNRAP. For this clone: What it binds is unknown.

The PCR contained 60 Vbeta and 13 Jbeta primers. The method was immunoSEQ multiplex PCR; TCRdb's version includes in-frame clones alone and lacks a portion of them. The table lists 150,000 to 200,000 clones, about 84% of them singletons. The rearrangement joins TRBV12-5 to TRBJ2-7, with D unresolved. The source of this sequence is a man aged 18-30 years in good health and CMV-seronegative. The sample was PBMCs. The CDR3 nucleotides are TGTGCTAGTGGTTTCATGACGACTTCGCGACCTTCCTACGAGCAGTACTTC. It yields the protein CASGFMTTSRPSYEQYF.